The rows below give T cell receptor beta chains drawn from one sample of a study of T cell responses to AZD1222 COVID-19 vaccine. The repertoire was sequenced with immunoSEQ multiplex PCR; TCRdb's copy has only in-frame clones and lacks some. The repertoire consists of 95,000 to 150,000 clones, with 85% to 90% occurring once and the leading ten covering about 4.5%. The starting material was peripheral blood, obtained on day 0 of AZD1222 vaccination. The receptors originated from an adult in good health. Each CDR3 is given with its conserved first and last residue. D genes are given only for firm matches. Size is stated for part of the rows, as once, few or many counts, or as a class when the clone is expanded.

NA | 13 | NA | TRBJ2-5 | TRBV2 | CASSVLGRETQYF | TGTGCCAGCAGTGTTCTAGGGAGGGAGACCCAGTACTTC
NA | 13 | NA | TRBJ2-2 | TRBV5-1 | CASSLGVTGELFF | TGCGCCAGCAGCTTGGGGGTTACCGGGGAGCTGTTTTTT
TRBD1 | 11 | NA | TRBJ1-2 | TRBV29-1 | CSAWTGDGYTF | TGCAGCGCCTGGACAGGGGATGGCTACACCTTC
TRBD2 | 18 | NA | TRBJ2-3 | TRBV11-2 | CASSSLSGRRRGTDTQYF | TGTGCCAGCAGCTCACTTAGCGGGAGGAGACGCGGCACAGATACGCAGTATTTT
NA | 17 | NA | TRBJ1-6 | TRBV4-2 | CASSQGGNREQNSPLHF | TGTGCCAGCAGCCAAGGGGGGAACAGGGAACAGAATTCACCCCTCCACTTT
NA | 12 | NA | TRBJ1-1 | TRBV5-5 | CASSLGGLEAFF | TGTGCCAGCAGCTTGGGGGGTCTCGAAGCTTTCTTT
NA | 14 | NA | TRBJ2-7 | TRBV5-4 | CASSLSKGLHEQYF | TGTGCCAGCAGCTTGTCCAAGGGCCTGCACGAGCAGTACTTC
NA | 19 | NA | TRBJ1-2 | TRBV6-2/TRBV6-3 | CASSPQLGITFARNYGYTF | TGTGCCAGCAGTCCCCAGCTTGGGATAACGTTTGCCCGAAACTATGGCTACACCTTC
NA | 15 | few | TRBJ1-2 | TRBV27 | CASSPDSTTNYGYTF | TGTGCCAGCAGTCCGGACAGCACTACTAACTATGGCTACACCTTC
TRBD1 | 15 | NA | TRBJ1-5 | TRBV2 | CASSGGQGQGQPQHF | TGTGCCAGCAGTGGAGGACAGGGGCAGGGTCAGCCCCAGCATTTT
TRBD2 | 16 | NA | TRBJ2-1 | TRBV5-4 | CASSLPPTSVHNEQFF | TGTGCCAGCAGCTTACCACCGACTAGCGTGCACAATGAGCAGTTCTTC
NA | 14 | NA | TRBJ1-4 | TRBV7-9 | CASSLGEAREKLFF | TGTGCCAGCAGCTTAGGGGAGGCGCGTGAAAAACTGTTTTTT
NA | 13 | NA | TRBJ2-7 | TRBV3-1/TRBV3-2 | CASSHGEPYEQYF | TGTGCCAGCAGCCACGGGGAACCCTACGAGCAGTACTTC
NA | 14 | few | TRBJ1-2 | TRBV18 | CASSPGTSHYGYTF | TGTGCCAGCTCACCAGGGACATCTCACTATGGCTACACCTTC
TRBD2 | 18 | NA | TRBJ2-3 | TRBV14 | CASSHPGLAGGGTDTQYF | TGTGCCAGCAGCCACCCGGGACTAGCGGGAGGAGGCACAGATACGCAGTATTTT
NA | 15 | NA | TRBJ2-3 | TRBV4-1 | CASSPGTISTDTQYF | TGCGCCAGCAGCCCCGGGACGATTAGCACAGATACGCAGTATTTT
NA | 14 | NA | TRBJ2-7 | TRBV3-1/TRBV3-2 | CASSQGPISYEQYF | TGTGCCAGCAGCCAAGGACCGATCTCCTACGAGCAGTACTTC
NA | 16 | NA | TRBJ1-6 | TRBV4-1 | CASSQQTGLFNSPLHF | TGCGCCAGCAGCCAACAGACAGGTTTATTCAATTCACCCCTCCACTTT
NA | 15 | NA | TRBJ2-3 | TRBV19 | CASTRRGPFTDTQYF | TGTGCCAGTACCCGCCGGGGCCCTTTCACAGATACGCAGTATTTT
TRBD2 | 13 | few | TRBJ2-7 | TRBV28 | CASSFGRAYEQYF | TGTGCCAGCAGTTTTGGGAGGGCCTACGAGCAGTACTTC
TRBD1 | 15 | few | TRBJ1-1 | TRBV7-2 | CASSSRTGDDTEAFF | TGTGCCAGCAGCTCCCGAACAGGGGACGACACTGAAGCTTTCTTT
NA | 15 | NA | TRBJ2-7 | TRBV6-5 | CASTYGQGSSYEQYF | TGTGCCAGCACCTACGGGCAGGGAAGCTCCTACGAGCAGTACTTC
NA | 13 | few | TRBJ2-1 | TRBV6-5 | CASSYVEGNEQFF | TGTGCCAGCAGTTACGTAGAAGGGAATGAGCAGTTCTTC
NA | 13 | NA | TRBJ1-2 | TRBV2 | CASSEEEGTGYTF | TGTGCCAGCAGTGAAGAGGAGGGAACGGGCTACACCTTC
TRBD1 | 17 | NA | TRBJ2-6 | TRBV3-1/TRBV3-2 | CASSSRDRQPGANVLTF | TGTGCCAGCAGCTCCCGGGACAGGCAACCGGGGGCCAACGTCCTGACTTTC
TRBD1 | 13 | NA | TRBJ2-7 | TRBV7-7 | CASAWAGGYEQYF | TGTGCCAGCGCATGGGCAGGGGGCTACGAGCAGTACTTC
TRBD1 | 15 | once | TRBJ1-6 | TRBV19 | CASSKQGSYNSPLHF | TGTGCCAGTAGTAAACAGGGGTCCTATAATTCACCCCTCCACTTT
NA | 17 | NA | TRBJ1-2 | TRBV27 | CASTTIPPREANYGYTF | TGTGCCAGCACCACCATACCTCCACGGGAAGCTAACTATGGCTACACCTTC
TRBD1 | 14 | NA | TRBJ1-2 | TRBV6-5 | CASSSDRGDYGYTF | TGTGCCAGCAGTTCGGACAGGGGGGACTATGGCTACACCTTC
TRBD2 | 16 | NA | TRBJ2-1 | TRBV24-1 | CATMNLAGDPYNEQFF | TGTGCCACCATGAATTTAGCGGGAGATCCCTACAATGAGCAGTTCTTC
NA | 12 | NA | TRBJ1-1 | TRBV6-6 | CASSPPGEEAFF | TGTGCCAGCAGTCCTCCGGGGGAAGAAGCTTTCTTT
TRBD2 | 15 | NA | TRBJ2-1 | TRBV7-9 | CASSLDLAGGREQFF | TGTGCCAGCAGCTTAGATTTAGCGGGGGGGCGTGAGCAGTTCTTC
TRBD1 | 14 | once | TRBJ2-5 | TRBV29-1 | CSVRGQGIGETQYF | TGCAGCGTCCGCGGACAGGGAATCGGAGAGACCCAGTACTTC
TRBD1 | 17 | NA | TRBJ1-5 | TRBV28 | CASSSLSGGTLNQPQHF | TGTGCCAGCAGTTCCCTCTCAGGGGGCACTCTCAATCAGCCCCAGCATTTT
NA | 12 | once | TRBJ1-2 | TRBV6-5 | CASSSPASGYTF | TGTGCCAGCAGTTCCCCGGCGTCCGGCTACACCTTC
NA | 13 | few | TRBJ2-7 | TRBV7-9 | CASSPGESYEQYF | TGTGCCAGCAGCCCCGGTGAGTCCTACGAGCAGTACTTC
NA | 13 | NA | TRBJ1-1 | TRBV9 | CASSVGSDTEAFF | TGTGCCAGCAGCGTAGGAAGTGACACTGAAGCTTTCTTT
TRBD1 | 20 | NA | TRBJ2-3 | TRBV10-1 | CASSLGDRGLIAESTDTQYF | TGCGCCAGCAGTTTAGGGGACAGGGGGTTGATCGCAGAGAGCACAGATACGCAGTATTTT